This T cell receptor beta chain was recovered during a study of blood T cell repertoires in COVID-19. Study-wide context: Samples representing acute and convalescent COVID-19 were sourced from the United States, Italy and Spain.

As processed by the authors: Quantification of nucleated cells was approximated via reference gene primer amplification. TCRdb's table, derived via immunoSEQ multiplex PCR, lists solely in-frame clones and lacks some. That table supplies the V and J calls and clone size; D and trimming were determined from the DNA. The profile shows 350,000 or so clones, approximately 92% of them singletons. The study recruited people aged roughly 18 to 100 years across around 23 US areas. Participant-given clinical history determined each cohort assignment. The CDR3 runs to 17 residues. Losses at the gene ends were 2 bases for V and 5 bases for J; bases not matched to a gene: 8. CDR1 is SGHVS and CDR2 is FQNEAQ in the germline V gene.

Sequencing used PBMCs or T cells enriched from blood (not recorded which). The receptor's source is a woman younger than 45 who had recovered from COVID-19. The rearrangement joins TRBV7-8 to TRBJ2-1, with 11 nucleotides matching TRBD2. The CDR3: CASSLKVGTSGNNEQFF. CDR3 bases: TGTGCCAGCAGCTTAAAGGTCGGGACTAGCGGAAACAATGAGCAGTTCTTC.